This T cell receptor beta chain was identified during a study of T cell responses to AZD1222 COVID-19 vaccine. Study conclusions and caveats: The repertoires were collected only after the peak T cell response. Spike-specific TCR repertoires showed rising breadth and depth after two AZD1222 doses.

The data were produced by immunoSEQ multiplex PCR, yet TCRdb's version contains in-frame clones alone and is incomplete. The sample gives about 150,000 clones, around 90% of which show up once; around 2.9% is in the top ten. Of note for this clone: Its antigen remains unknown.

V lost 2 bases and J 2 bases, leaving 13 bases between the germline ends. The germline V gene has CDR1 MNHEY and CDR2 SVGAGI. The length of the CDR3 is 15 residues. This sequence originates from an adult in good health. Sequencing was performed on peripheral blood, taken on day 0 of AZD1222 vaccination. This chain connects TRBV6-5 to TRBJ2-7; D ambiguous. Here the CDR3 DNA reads TGTGCCAGCAGTTACCGGGCAGTAGCTACCTACGAGCAGTACTTC. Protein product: CASSYRAVATYEQYF.